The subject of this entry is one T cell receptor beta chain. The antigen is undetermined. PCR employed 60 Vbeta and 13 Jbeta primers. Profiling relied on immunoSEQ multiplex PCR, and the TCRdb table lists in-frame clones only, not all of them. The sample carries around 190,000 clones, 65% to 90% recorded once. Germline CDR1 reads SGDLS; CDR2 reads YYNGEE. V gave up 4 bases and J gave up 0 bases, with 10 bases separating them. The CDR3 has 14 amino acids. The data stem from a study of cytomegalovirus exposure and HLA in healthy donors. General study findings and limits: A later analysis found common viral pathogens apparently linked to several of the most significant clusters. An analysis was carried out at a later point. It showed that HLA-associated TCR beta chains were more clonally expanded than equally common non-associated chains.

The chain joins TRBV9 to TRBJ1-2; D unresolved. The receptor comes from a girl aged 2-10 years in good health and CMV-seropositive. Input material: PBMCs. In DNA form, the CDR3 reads TGTGCCAGCAGCCTTCATCGCGCTAACTATGGCTACACCTTC. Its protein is CASSLHRANYGYTF.